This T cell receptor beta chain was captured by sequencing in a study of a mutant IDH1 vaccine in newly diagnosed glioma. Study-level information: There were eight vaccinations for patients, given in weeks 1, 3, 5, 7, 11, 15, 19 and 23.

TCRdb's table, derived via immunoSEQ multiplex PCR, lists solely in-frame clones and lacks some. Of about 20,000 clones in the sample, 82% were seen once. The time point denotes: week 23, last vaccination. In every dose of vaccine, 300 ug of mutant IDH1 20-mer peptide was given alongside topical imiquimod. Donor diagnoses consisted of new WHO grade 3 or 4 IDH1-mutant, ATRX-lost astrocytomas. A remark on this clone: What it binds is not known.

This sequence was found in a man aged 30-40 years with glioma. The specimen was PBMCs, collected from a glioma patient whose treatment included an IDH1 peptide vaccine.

CDR3: CASSLRVTTDTQYF. CDR3 in DNA: TGTGCCAGCAGCTTGAGGGTAACGACAGATACGCAGTATTTT. This sequence joins TRBV5-8 and TRBJ2-3; D is unclear. CDR1 is SGHTS, CDR2 YDEGEE, per germline. The CDR3 is 14 residues long. The ends were cut back, 1 base at V and 3 bases at J, with 9 bases in the middle.